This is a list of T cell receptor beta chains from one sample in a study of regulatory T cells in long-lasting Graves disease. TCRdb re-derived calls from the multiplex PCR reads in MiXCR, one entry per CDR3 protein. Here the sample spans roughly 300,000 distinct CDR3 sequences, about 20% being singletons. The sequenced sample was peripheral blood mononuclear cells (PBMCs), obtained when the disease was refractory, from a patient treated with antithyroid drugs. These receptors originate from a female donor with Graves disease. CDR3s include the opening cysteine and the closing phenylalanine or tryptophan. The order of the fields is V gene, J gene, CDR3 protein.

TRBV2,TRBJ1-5,CASSEAGLNQPQHF
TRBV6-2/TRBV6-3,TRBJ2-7,CASSYRPGDYEQYF
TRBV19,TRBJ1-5,CASSAEGNYQPQHF
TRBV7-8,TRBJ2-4,CASSPRPDRALAKNIQYF
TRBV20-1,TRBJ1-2,CSAQSRDNYGYTF
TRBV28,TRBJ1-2,CASSAPGQGYGYTF
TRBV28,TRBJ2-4,CASSLGLAGVRGAAKNIQYF
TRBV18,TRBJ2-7,CASSLKAGNNEQYF
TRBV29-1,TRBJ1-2,CSVVTGGYGYTF
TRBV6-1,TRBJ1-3,CASSYRQGGNTIYF
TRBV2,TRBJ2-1,CASKSVEGLRNEQFF
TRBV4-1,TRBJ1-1,CASSQVPQGNTEAFF
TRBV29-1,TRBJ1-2,CSVEQGSGYTF
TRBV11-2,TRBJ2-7,CASSSLSARYEQYF
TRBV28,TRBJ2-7,CASSLFQGAQIIYEQYF
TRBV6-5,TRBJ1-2,CASSYSWTGNYGYTF
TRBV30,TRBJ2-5,CAWSGLEETQYF
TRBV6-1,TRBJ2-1,CAFPLRGYNEQFF
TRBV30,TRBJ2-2,CAWSVLGTPNTGELLF
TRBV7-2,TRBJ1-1,CASSLAEGQGGWYTEAFF
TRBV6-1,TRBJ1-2,CASKSDSYGYTF
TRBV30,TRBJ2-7,CAFDRVNSYEQYF
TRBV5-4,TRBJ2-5,CASSLARRGQETQYF
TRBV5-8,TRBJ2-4,CASSFPPGTSGILAKNIQYF
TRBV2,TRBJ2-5,CASSKDRQETQYF
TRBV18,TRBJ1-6,CASSPQTGDNSPLHF
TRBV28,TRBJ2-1,CASSWRRLLVPKNNEQFF
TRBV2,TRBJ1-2,CASSAGTGDVYGYTF
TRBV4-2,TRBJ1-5,CASRKQGDQPQHF
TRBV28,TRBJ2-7,CASSLRAEHYEQYF
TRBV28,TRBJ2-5,CASSTNAARSEETQYF
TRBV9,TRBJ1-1,CASSSDPAMLNTEAFF
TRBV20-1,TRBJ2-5,CSARTSGRRETQYF
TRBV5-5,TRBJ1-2,CASSVGISGYGYTF
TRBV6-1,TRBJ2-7,CASQDRARYEQYF
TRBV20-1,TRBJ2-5,CSARRGSFAETQYF
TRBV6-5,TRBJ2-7,CASSSQGAYEQYF
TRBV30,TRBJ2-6,CAWTDGANVLTF